This passage covers 21 T cell receptor beta chains from one sample sequenced in a study of beta chain features in type 1 diabetes. The sequenced template was cDNA made from the entire isolated RNA. The method was immunoSEQ multiplex PCR; TCRdb's version includes in-frame clones alone and lacks a portion of them. The sample lists about 40,000 clones, more than 40% seen once, with 0.72% in the top ten. Sequenced: central memory CD4+ T cells from blood. The receptors originated from a woman in her late teens or twenties in good health.

The V call is TRBV29-1, the J call TRBJ1-1; weak D call: TRBD1 (5 bases). From germline, CDR1 is SQVTM and CDR2 ANQGSEA. This CDR3 is built from 12 residues. Between the trimmed V and J ends, which lost 5 bases and 8 bases, there was a span of 15 bases. CDR3 amino acids: CSVSRQPQEAFF. CDR3 bases: TGCAGCGTTTCCCGACAGCCGCAGGAAGCTTTCTTT.

Only a few counts were recorded for this clone. The genes are TRBV7-2 and TRBJ2-1; weak D call: TRBD2 (5 bases). V lost 5 bases, J lost 6 bases, and 20 bases lay in between. Germline lookup yields CDR1 SGHTA and CDR2 FQGNSA. This CDR3 is 16 amino acids long. DNA of the CDR3: TGTGCCAGCAGCACTAGGAGGCTCGGACTCCTCAATGAGCAGTTCTTC. It translates to CASSTRRLGLLNEQFF.

The chain couples TRBV9 to TRBJ2-7; D unresolved. Per the germline V gene, CDR1 is SGDLS and CDR2 is YYNGEE. The CDR3 loop spans 16 amino acids. The V and J ends lost 4 bases and 0 bases respectively, with 17 bases between them. The CDR3 spells CASSPSVGFFSYEQYF. The CDR3 nucleotides read TGTGCCAGCAGCCCCAGTGTGGGCTTCTTCTCCTACGAGCAGTACTTC.

V gene TRBV2 combines with J gene TRBJ1-2; 10 bases map to TRBD1. The trim removed 6 bases at V and 2 bases at J, leaving 6 bases unmatched. Germline values: CDR1 SNHLY, CDR2 FYNNEI. The CDR3 is 15 residues long. CDR3 in DNA: TGTGCCAGCAGCTACGGACAGGGGGGAAACTATGGCTACACCTTC. It specifies CASSYGQGGNYGYTF. Full variable domain (remainder filled in from reference TRBV2 and TRBJ1-2): EPEVTQTPSHQVTQMGQEVILRCVPISNHLYFYWYRQILGQKVEFLVSFYNNEISEKSEIFDDQFSVERPDGSNFTLKIRSTKLEDSAMYFCASSYGQGGNYGYTFGSGTRLTVV.

This clone was seen more than once but under ten times. The chain is built from TRBV7-3 and TRBJ1-1; D not resolved. This CDR3 comprises 15 residues. Germline CDR1 SGHTA, CDR2 FQGTGA. V was clipped by 2 bases and J by 4 bases, with 14 bases between them. The CDR3 DNA reads TGTGCCAGCAGCTTAGCGAAGAGTACTACCACTGAAGCTTTCTTT. It translates to CASSLAKSTTTEAFF.

J is TRBJ2-1 and V is TRBV19, with TRBD1 as a possible D gene (5 bases). Germline V CDR1 and CDR2: LNHDA, SQIVND (reference sequence). The CDR3 contains 11 residues. V dropped 4 bases and J dropped 9 bases, with 7 bases sitting between them. CDR3 residues: CASSNRFEQFF. Here the CDR3 DNA reads TGTGCCAGTAGTAACAGGTTTGAGCAGTTCTTC.

This clone occurred a few times. The J gene is TRBJ2-3, the V gene TRBV6-1, with 7 bases lining up with TRBD2. This CDR3 region has 13 residues. CDR1 is MNHNS and CDR2 is SASEGT in the germline V gene. Trimming at V came to 4 bases and at J to 6 bases, leaving 4 bases not matched to a gene. The CDR3 loop reads CASSGPRGDTQYF. The CDR3 nucleotides read TGTGCCAGCAGTGGACCGCGGGGGGATACGCAGTATTTT.

This clone showed up just a few times. The genes are TRBV7-2 and TRBJ2-3; 11 positions match TRBD2. Germline lookup yields CDR1 SGHTA and CDR2 FQGNSA. The V and J ends lost 5 bases and 2 bases, in that order; junction bases with no gene match: 3. The CDR3 runs to 15 residues. Here the CDR3 reads CASSLSGGATDTQYF. The CDR3 nucleotides read TGTGCCAGCAGCCTTAGCGGGGGGGCCACAGATACGCAGTATTTT.

The V gene is TRBV2, the J gene TRBJ2-3; D ambiguous. CDR1 SNHLY and CDR2 FYNNEI come from the germline V gene. The CDR3 is 15 residues long. Between the trimmed V and J ends, which lost 3 bases and 4 bases, there was a span of 14 bases. The CDR3 nucleotides are TGTGCCAGCAGTGATAGGTTGGTAGCATCAGATACGCAGTATTTT. This sequence encodes CASSDRLVASDTQYF.

This clone has just one count. The chain combines TRBV7-2 with TRBJ2-2; D perhaps matches TRBD1 (6 bases). Trimming left V 5 bases short and J 3 bases short, with 13 bases between. The CDR3 is 15 residues long. Per the germline V gene, CDR1 is SGHTA and CDR2 is FQGNSA. CDR3 protein: CASSRDRTDTGELFF. The CDR3 DNA is TGTGCCAGCAGCCGCGACAGGACGGACACCGGGGAGCTGTTTTTT.

About this clone: An end of the junction does not agree with germline; a read error may underlie this. The V and J genes are TRBV7-7 and TRBJ2-1; the D gene is possibly TRBD2 (5 bases). This CDR3 is built from 12 residues. CDR1 SSHAT and CDR2 FNYEAQ come from the germline V gene (reference sequence). The CDR3 sequence: CASSLAGGEQFF. As DNA, the CDR3 is TGTGCTAGCAGTCTAGCTGGAGGTGAGCAGTTCTTC.

CDR3 in DNA: TGTGCCAGCAGCTTAGAAGCAAACACTGAAGCTTTCTTT. Protein: CASSLEANTEAFF. This chain links TRBV5-4 with TRBJ1-1; D remains unclear. Germline CDR1 SGHNT, CDR2 YYREEE (reference sequence). This CDR3 is built from 13 residues. Trimming shortened V by 2 bases and J by 2 bases, and 7 bases separated the two germline ends.

This sequence joins TRBV2 and TRBJ1-5; D ambiguous. Looked up from germline, CDR1 is SNHLY and CDR2 is FYNNEI. The CDR3 contains 13 residues. The V and J ends lost 8 bases and 3 bases respectively, with 11 bases between them. CDR3 sequence reads: CASAEDHNQPQHF. CDR3 sequence (DNA): TGTGCCAGCGCGGAAGACCACAATCAGCCCCAGCATTTT.

Here the CDR3 reads CASSPSGVGGYTF. The CDR3 nucleotides are TGTGCCAGCAGCCCCTCAGGGGTGGGGGGCTACACCTTC. This sequence joins TRBV2 and TRBJ1-2, with D maybe TRBD1 (6 bases). The germline CDR1 and CDR2 sequences are SNHLY and FYNNEI. Trimming removed 6 bases at V and 8 bases at J, with 16 bases between. This CDR3 contains 13 residues. Combining the CDR3 with reference TRBV2 and TRBJ1-2 gives the whole variable domain EPEVTQTPSHQVTQMGQEVILRCVPISNHLYFYWYRQILGQKVEFLVSFYNNEISEKSEIFDDQFSVERPDGSNFTLKIRSTKLEDSAMYFCASSPSGVGGYTFGSGTRLTVV.

The V gene is TRBV10-3, the J gene TRBJ1-2; D ambiguous. CDR3 length equals 13 residues. Deletions cut 0 bases from V and 8 bases from J, with 10 bases between. Germline-derived CDR1 and CDR2 are ENHRY and SYGVKD. CDR3 loop: CAISESDPGGYTF. The CDR3 coding sequence is TGTGCCATCAGTGAGTCCGATCCGGGGGGCTACACCTTC.

This clone was detected a few times. This chain uses TRBV2 with TRBJ2-2, with unresolved D. Trimming shortened V by 4 bases and J by 2 bases, and 11 bases separated the two germline ends. The CDR3 is 15 amino acids. Germline loops: CDR1 SNHLY, CDR2 FYNNEI. The CDR3 protein is CASSAMAHNTGELFF. Written as DNA, the CDR3 is TGTGCCAGCAGTGCGATGGCCCATAACACCGGGGAGCTGTTTTTT. The full variable domain, its missing parts supplied by reference TRBV2 and TRBJ2-2, is EPEVTQTPSHQVTQMGQEVILRCVPISNHLYFYWYRQILGQKVEFLVSFYNNEISEKSEIFDDQFSVERPDGSNFTLKIRSTKLEDSAMYFCASSAMAHNTGELFFGEGSRLTVL.

This clone was detected only once. The rearrangement joins TRBV5-1 to TRBJ2-2, with a tentative D call TRBD2 (6 bases). The V gene's germline CDR1 is SGHRS and CDR2 YFSETQ. The ends were cut back, 0 bases at V and 0 bases at J, with 9 bases in the middle. The CDR3 has 16 amino acids. CDR3 DNA: TGCGCCAGCAGCTTGGGCGGGACCGCGAACACCGGGGAGCTGTTTTTT. It is translated as CASSLGGTANTGELFF.

This chain uses TRBV5-5 with TRBJ2-7; 7 bases align to TRBD2. Germline V gene sequence: CDR1 SGHKS, CDR2 YYEKEE (reference sequence). Unmatched junction bases numbered 12, after V lost 3 bases and J lost 3 bases. The CDR3 totals 16 residues. The CDR3 sequence is CASSSPRGSGFYEQYF. CDR3 in DNA: TGTGCCAGCAGCTCCCCGCGGGGTAGCGGGTTCTACGAGCAGTACTTC.

The V and J genes are TRBV5-5 and TRBJ2-7; 12 nucleotides line up with TRBD2. This CDR3 has 15 residues. Germline-derived CDR1 and CDR2 are SGHKS and YYEKEE (reference sequence). V lost 4 bases, J lost 7 bases, and 9 bases stayed unmatched. The CDR3 DNA reads TGTGCCAGCAGCCCCCGACTAGCGGGAGAAGATGAGCAGTACTTC. It is translated as CASSPRLAGEDEQYF.

The CDR3 sequence: CASSPTPGQGLGYTF. CDR3 DNA: TGTGCCAGCTCACCCACTCCCGGACAGGGCTTAGGCTACACCTTC. This rearrangement joins TRBV18 to TRBJ1-2; TRBD1 matches 8 bases. This CDR3 has 15 residues. V lost 3 bases and J lost 8; bases outside the gene matches: 11. Germline values: CDR1 KGHSH, CDR2 LQKENI.

This clone was seen once. This chain links TRBV11-2 with TRBJ2-1; TRBD2 is a possible D gene (6 bases). The CDR3 is made up of 14 amino acids. Germline V lookup: CDR1 SGHAT, CDR2 FQNNGV. Trimming removed 8 bases at V and 2 bases at J, with 13 bases between. In nucleotides, the CDR3 is TGTGCCAGCTCGAGGGAGGCCCCCTACAATGAGCAGTTCTTC. The encoded protein is CASSREAPYNEQFF.